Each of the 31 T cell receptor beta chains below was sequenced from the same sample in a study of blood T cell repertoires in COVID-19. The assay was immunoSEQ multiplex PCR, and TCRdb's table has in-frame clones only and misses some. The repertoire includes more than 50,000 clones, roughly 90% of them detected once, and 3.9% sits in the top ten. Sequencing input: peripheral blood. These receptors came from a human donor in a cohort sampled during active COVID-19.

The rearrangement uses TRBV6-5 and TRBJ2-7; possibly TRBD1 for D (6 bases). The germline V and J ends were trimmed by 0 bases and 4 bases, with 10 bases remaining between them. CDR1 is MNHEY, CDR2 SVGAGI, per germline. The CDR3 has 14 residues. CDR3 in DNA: TGTGCCAGCAGTTACTCAGGGGGTTGGTACGAGCAGTACTTC. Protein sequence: CASSYSGGWYEQYF.

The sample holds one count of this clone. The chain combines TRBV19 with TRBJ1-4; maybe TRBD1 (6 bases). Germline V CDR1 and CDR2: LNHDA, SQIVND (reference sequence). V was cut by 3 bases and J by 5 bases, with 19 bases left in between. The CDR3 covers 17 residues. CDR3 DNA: TGTGCCAGTAGTATGGACTTAATCGGGCAGGGGAATGAAAAACTGTTTTTT. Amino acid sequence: CASSMDLIGQGNEKLFF.

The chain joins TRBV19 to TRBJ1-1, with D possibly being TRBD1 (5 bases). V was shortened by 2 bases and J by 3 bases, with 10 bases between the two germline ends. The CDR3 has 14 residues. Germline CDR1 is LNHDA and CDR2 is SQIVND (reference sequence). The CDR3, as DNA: TGTGCCAGTAGTATATCAGGGTCGTACACTGAAGCTTTCTTT. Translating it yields CASSISGSYTEAFF.

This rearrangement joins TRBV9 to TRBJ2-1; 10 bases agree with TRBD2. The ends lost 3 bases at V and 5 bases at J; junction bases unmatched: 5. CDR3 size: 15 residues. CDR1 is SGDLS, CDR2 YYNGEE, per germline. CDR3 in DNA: TGTGCCAGCAGCGACGTTAGCGGGGGGAACAATGAGCAGTTCTTC. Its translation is CASSDVSGGNNEQFF.

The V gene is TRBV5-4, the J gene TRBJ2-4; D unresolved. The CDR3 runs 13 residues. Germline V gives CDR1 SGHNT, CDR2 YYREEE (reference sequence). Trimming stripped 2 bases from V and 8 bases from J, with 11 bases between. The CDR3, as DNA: TGTGCCAGCAGCTTCAGAGGATCTGACATTCAGTACTTC. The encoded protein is CASSFRGSDIQYF.

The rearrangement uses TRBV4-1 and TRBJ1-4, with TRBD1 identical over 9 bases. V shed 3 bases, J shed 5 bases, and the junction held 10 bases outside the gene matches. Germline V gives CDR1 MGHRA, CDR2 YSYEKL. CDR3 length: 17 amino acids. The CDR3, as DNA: TGCGCCAGCAGCCATTCTCCCTCCGGGACAGGGAATGAAAAACTGTTTTTT. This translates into CASSHSPSGTGNEKLFF.

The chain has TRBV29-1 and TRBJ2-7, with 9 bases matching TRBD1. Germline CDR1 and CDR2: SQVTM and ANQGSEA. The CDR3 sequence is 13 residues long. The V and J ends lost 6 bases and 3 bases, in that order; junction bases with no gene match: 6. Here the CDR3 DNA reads TGCAGCGTCCAGGGACAGGGAATCTACGAGCAGTACTTC. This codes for CSVQGQGIYEQYF.

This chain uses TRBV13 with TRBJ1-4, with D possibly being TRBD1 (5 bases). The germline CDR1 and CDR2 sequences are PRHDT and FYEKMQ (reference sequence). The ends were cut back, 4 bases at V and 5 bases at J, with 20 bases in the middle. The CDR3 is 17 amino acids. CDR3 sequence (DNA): TGTGCCAGCAGCTCCGGACACGCCGGACGTTTGAATGAAAAACTGTTTTTT. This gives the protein CASSSGHAGRLNEKLFF. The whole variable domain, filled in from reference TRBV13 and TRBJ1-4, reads AAGVIQSPRHLIKEKRETATLKCYPIPRHDTVYWYQQGPGQDPQFLISFYEKMQSDKGSIPDRFSAQQFSDYHSELNMSSLELGDSALYFCASSSGHAGRLNEKLFFGSGTQLSVL.

The CDR3 region is CASTLDRAGGYTF. The CDR3 DNA sequence: TGTGCCAGTACCCTGGACAGGGCTGGAGGCTACACCTTC. This chain links TRBV19 with TRBJ1-2, with 8 bases identical to TRBD1. The germline V gene has CDR1 LNHDA and CDR2 SQIVND (reference sequence). V trimming: 7 bases; J trimming: 8 bases; junction bases outside the gene matches: 9. This CDR3 is 13 amino acids long.

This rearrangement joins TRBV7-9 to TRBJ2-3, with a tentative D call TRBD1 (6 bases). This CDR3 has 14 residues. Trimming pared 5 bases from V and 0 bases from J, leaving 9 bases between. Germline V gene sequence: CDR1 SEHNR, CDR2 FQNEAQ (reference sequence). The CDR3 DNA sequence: TGTGCCAGCAGCCGAACAGGGAGCACAGATACGCAGTATTTT. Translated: CASSRTGSTDTQYF.

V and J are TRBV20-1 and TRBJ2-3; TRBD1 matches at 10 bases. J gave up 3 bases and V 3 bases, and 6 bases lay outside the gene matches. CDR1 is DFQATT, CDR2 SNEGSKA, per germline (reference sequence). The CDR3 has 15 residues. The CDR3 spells CSASTRTGGTDTQYF. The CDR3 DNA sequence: TGCAGTGCTAGTACCCGGACAGGGGGAACAGATACGCAGTATTTT.

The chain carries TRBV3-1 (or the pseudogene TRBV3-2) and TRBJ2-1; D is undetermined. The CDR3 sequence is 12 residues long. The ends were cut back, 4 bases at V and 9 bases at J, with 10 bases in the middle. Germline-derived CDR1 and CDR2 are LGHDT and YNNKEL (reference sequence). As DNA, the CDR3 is TGTGCCAGCAGCCGCGGCGGTGTTGAGCAGTTCTTC. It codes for CASSRGGVEQFF.

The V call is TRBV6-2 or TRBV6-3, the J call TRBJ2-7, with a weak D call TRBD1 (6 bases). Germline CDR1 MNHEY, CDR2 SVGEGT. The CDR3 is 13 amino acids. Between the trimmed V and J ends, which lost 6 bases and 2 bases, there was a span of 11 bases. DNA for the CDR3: TGTGCCAGCAGCCAGGACAGCGCCTACGAGCAGTACTTC. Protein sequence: CASSQDSAYEQYF.

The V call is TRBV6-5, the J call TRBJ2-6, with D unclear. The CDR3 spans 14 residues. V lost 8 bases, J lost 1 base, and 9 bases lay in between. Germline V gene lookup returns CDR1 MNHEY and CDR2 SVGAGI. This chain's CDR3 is CASERQSGANVLTF. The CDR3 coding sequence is TGTGCCAGCGAACGACAATCTGGGGCCAACGTCCTGACTTTC.

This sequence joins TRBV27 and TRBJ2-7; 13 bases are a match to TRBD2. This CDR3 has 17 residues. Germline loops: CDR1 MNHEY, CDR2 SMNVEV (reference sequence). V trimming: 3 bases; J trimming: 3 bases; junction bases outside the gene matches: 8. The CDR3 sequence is CASSFARTSGGSYEQYF. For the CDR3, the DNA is TGTGCCAGCAGTTTCGCCCGGACTAGCGGGGGTAGCTACGAGCAGTACTTC.

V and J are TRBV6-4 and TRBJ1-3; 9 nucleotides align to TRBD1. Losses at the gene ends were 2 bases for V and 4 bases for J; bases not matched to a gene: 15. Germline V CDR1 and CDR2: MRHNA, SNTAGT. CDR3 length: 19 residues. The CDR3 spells CASSDPYCSTGGHGNTIYF. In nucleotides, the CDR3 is TGTGCCAGCAGTGACCCATATTGTTCGACAGGGGGGCACGGAAACACCATATATTTT.

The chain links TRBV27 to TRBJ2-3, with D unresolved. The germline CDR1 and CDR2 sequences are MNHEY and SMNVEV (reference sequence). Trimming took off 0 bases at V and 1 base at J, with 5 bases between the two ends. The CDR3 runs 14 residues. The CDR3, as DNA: TGTGCCAGCAGTTTATCTTTCGGCACAGATACGCAGTATTTT. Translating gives CASSLSFGTDTQYF.

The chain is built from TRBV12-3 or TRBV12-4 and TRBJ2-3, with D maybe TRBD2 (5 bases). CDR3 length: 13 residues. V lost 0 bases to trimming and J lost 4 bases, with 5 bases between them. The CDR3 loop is CASSLAGADTQYF. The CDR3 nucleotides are TGTGCCAGCAGTTTAGCGGGAGCAGATACGCAGTATTTT.

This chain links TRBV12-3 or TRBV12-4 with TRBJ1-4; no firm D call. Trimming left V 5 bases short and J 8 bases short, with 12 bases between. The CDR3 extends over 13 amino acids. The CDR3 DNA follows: TGTGCCAGCAGTCTCAATTTACAGGAAAAACTGTTTTTT. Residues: CASSLNLQEKLFF.

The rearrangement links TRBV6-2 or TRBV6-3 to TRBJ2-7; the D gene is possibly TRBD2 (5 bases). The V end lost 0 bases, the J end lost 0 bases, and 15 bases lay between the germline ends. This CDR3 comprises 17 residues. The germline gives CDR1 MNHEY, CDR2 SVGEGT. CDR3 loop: CASSYSTVPGSSYEQYF. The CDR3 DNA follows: TGTGCCAGCAGTTACTCAACTGTACCGGGAAGCTCCTACGAGCAGTACTTC.

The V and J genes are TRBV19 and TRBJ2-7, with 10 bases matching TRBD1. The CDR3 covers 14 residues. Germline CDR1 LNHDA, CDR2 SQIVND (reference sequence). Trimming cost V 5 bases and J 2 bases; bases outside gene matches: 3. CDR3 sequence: CASSPGTGAYEQYF. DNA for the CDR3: TGTGCCAGTAGTCCCGGGACAGGGGCCTACGAGCAGTACTTC. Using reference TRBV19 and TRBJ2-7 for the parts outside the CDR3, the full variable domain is DGGITQSPKYLFRKEGQNVTLSCEQNLNHDAMYWYRQDPGQGLRLIYYSQIVNDFQKGDIAEGYSVSREKKESFPLTVTSAQKNPTAFYLCASSPGTGAYEQYFGPGTRLTVT.

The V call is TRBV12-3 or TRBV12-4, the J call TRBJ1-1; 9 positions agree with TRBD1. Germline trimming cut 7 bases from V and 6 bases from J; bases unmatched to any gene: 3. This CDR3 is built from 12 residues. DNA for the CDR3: TGTGCCAGCAAGGGGGACAGGGCTGAAGCTTTCTTT. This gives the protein CASKGDRAEAFF.

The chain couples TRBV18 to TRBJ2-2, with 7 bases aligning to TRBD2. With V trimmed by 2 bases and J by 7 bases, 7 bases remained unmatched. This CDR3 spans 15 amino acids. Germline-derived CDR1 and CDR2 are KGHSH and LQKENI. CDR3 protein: CASSPDGLADGELFF. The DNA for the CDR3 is TGTGCCAGCTCACCAGACGGGCTAGCGGACGGGGAGCTGTTTTTT.

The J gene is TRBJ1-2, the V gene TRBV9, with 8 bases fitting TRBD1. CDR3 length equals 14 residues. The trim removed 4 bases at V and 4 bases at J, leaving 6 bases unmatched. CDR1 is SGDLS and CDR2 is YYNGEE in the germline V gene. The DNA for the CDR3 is TGTGCCAGCAGCCCCACCGGGACAGGCTATGGCTACACCTTC. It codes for CASSPTGTGYGYTF.

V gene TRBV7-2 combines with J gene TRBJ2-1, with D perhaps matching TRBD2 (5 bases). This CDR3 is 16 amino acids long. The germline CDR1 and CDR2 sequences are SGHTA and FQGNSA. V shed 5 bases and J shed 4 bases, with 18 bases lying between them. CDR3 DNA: TGTGCCAGCAGCCCCCCACGGGGAGAGGCTTACAATGAGCAGTTCTTC. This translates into CASSPPRGEAYNEQFF. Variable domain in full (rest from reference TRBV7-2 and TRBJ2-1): GAGVSQSPSNKVTEKGKDVELRCDPISGHTALYWYRQSLGQGLEFLIYFQGNSAPDKSGLPSDRFSAERTGGSVSTLTIQRTQQEDSAVYLCASSPPRGEAYNEQFFGPGTRLTVL.

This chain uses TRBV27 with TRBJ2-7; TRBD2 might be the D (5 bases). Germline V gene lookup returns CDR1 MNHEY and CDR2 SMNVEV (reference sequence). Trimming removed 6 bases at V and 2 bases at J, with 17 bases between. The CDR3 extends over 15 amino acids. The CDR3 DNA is TGTGCCAGCAGAAACGGGATCCAAGGCCCCTACGAGCAGTACTTC. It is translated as CASRNGIQGPYEQYF.

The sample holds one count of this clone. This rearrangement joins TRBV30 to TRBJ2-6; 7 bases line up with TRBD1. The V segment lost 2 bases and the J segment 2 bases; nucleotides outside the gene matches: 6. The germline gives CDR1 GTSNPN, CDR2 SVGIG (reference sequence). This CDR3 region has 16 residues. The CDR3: CAWSRDRVAGANVLTF. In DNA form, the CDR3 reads TGTGCCTGGAGTCGTGACAGGGTAGCTGGGGCCAACGTCCTGACTTTC.

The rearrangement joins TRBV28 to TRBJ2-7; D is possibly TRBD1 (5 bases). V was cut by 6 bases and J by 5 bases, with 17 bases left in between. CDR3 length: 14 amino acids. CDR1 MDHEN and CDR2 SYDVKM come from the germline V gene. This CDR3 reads CASRRTRTFDEQYF. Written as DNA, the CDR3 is TGTGCCAGCAGACGGACGCGGACATTCGACGAGCAGTACTTC.

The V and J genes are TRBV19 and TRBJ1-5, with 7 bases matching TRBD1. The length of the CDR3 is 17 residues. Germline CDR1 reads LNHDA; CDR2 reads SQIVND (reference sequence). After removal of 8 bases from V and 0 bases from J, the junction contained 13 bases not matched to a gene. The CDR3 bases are TGTGCCAGTGCCGACAGGGCGCGCAGGAGTAGCAATCAGCCCCAGCATTTT. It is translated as CASADRARRSSNQPQHF.

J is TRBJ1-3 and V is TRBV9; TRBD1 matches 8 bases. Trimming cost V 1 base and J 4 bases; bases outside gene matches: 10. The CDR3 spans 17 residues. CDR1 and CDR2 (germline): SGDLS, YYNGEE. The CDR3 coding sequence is TGTGCCAGCAGCGTAAACCCGATCGCAGGGGGCGGAAACACCATATATTTT. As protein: CASSVNPIAGGGNTIYF.

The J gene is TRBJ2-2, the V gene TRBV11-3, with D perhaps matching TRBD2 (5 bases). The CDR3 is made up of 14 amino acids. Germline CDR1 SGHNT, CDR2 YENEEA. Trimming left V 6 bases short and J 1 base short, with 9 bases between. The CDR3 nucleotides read TGTGCCAGCAGACGAAGCGGGAACACCGGGGAGCTGTTTTTT. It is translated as CASRRSGNTGELFF.